This TCR beta chain was identified in a study of T cells in Graves' hyperthyroidism and ophthalmopathy. On the study more broadly: Peripheral blood draws took place at initial diagnosis, ahead of any treatment.

Study conclusions and caveats: Using 13 V-J features, a model discriminated ophthalmopathy from stable hyperthyroidism.

About this clonotype itself: Its antigen is as yet unknown.

Amplification of TCR beta CDR3 regions used RNA as the template. TCR CDR3 underwent first-round RT-PCR with the HTBI primer set. MiXCR was run by TCRdb on the multiplex PCR reads, yielding one entry per CDR3 protein. The sample lists about half a million distinct CDR3 sequences; 15% to 20% were seen once. Trimming cost V 2 bases and J 5 bases, with 9 bases left between them. Looked up from germline, CDR1 is DFQATT and CDR2 is SNEGSKA (reference sequence). This CDR3 comprises 12 residues. This TCR was recovered from a man in his forties with Graves' ophthalmopathy. The chain links TRBV20-1 to TRBJ1-2; D gene ambiguous. Sequenced material: blood. CDR3 sequence reads: CSARQVGYGYTF. CDR3 sequence (DNA): TGCAGTGCTAGACAGGTCGGGTATGGCTACACCTTC.